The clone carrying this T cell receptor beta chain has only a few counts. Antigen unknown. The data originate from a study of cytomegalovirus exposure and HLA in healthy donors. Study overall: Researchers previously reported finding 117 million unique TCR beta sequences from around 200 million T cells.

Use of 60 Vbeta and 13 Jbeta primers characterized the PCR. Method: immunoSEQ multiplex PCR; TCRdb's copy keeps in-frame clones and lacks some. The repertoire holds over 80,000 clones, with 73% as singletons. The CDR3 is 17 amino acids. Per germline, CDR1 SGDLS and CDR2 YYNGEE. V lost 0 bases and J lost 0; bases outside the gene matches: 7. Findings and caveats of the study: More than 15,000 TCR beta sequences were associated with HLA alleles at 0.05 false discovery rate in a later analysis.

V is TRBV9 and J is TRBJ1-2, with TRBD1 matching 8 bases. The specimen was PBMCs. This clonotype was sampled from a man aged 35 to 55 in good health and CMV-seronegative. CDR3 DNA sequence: TGTGCCAGCAGCGTAGGTGGACAGGGAATATCTAACTATGGCTACACCTTC. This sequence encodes CASSVGGQGISNYGYTF. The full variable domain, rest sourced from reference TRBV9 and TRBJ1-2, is DSGVTQTPKHLITATGQRVTLRCSPRSGDLSVYWYQQSLDQGLQFLIQYYNGEERAKGNILERFSAQQFPDLHSELNLSSLELGDSALYFCASSVGGQGISNYGYTFGSGTRLTVV.